This T cell receptor beta chain was identified in a study of PD-1 blockade in classical Hodgkin lymphoma. Study findings and constraints: Reports indicated that newly diagnosed patients had lower baseline TCR diversity than healthy donors did. CD4+ TCR diversity climbed significantly by C4D1, unlike CD8+ TCR diversity.

The data were produced by immunoSEQ multiplex PCR, yet TCRdb's version contains in-frame clones alone and is incomplete. This table holds tens of thousands of clones, around 90% found once. The patients all showed relapse after autologous stem cell transplantation, while their brentuximab vedotin exposure varied. Concerning this clone itself: Its specificity is not known.

This sequence was found in a human donor with classical Hodgkin lymphoma. The sequencing here drew on peripheral blood mononuclear cells (PBMCs), taken before the second cycle of nivolumab.

The CDR3 is CASSLSQGAEQYF. CDR3 DNA sequence: TGTGCCAGCAGCTTATCCCAGGGGGCCGAGCAGTACTTC. This rearrangement joins TRBV7-9 to TRBJ2-7, with TRBD1 identical over 8 bases. The CDR3 consists of 13 residues. Germline V gene lookup returns CDR1 SEHNR and CDR2 FQNEAQ (reference sequence). V trimming: 2 bases; J trimming: 6 bases; junction bases outside the gene matches: 3.